Presented here are 19 T cell receptor beta chains from one specimen sequenced in a study of CD8+CD57+ T cells in acquired aplastic anemia. Patients picked for sequencing had shown CD8+CD57+ cell expansion detected by flow cytometry. The use of genomic DNA as template underpinned the TCR beta VDJ and CDR3 profiling. Each CDR3 protein gets one entry after TCRdb re-called the reads with MiXCR. The data contain 200,000 to 250,000 distinct CDR3 sequences, about 44% of them seen just once; the ten biggest clones take up approximately 8%. The specimen sequenced was sorted CD4+, CD8+, or CD8+CD57+ T cells (not recorded which) from PBMCs. These receptors all come from a human donor with aplastic anemia.

This clonotype was detected ten times or more. One end of the junction is discordant with germline, which a read error may explain. The chain recombines TRBV7-7 with TRBJ2-5, with TRBD2 as a possible D gene (5 bases). The CDR3 spans 16 residues. Per germline, CDR1 SSHAT and CDR2 FNYEAQ (reference sequence). CDR3 sequence reads: CASSLGRYAGKETQYF. CDR3 DNA: TGTGCTAGCAGCTTAGGACGGTATGCGGGCAAAGAGACCCAGTACTTC. The variable domain in full, with the rest retrieved from reference TRBV7-7 and TRBJ2-5, is GAGVSQSPRYKVTKRGQDVTLRCDPISSHATLYWYQQALGQGPEFLTYFNYEAQPDKSGLPSDRFSAERPEGSISTLTIQRTEQRDSAMYRCASSLGRYAGKETQYFGPGTRLLVL.

The chain employs TRBV14 and TRBJ2-7; TRBD2 agrees at 12 bases. After removal of 0 bases from V and 8 bases from J, the junction contained 5 bases not matched to a gene. The CDR3 covers 15 residues. Germline V lookup: CDR1 SGHDN, CDR2 FVKESK. The DNA for the CDR3 is TGTGCCAGCAGCCAAGATCCTAGCGGGAGGGCCAAGCAGTACTTC. Its protein product is CASSQDPSGRAKQYF.

This clonotype was detected many times. The genes are TRBV6-6 and TRBJ1-6, with D hard to call. The CDR3 extends over 16 amino acids. V was pared by 5 bases and J by 2 bases, with 13 bases between. The germline gives CDR1 MNHNY, CDR2 SVGAGI (reference sequence). The CDR3 DNA sequence: TGTGCCAGCAGTCAATCGACGGGAACCTATAATTCACCCCTCCACTTT. This gives the protein CASSQSTGTYNSPLHF.

This clonotype was seen repeatedly, ten times or more. The chain is built from TRBV11-2 and TRBJ2-7; D ambiguous. The CDR3 has 13 residues. V was trimmed by 9 bases and J by 5 bases, leaving 17 bases between them. Germline CDR1 is SGHAT and CDR2 is FQNNGV. CDR3 amino acids: CASEPGRVDEQYF. The DNA for the CDR3 is TGTGCCAGTGAGCCGGGCAGAGTAGACGAGCAGTACTTC.

This chain joins TRBV3-1 and TRBJ1-6, with a possible D match to TRBD1 (6 bases). V was shortened by 4 bases and J by 4 bases, with 14 bases between the two germline ends. Germline-derived CDR1 and CDR2 are LGHDT and YNNKEL (reference sequence). The CDR3 runs 16 residues. CDR3 in DNA: TGTGCCAGCAGCCCAAAACCGGGACAATATAATTCACCCCTCCACTTT. This encodes CASSPKPGQYNSPLHF.

Note on this clonotype: It may be a read error: a sequence one base away is much more abundant. The chain employs TRBV20-1 and TRBJ1-1; D unclear. The CDR3 covers 18 residues. Germline V gene sequence: CDR1 DFQATT, CDR2 SNEGSKA (reference sequence). Trimming pared 5 bases from V and 6 bases from J, leaving 31 bases between. The CDR3 loop is CSAGLGPEPRIVAAEAFF. The DNA of the CDR3 is TGCAGTGCTGGCCTGGGCCCCGAGCCGAGGATCGTAGCGGCTGAAGCTTTCTTT.

The chain couples TRBV19 to TRBJ1-2, with TRBD1 matching 7 bases. Germline assignment: CDR1 LNHDA and CDR2 SQIVND (reference sequence). The V and J ends lost 4 bases and 8 bases, in that order; junction bases with no gene match: 10. The CDR3 has 14 amino acids. Written as DNA, the CDR3 is TGTGCCAGTAGTACCTGGGAGGGGGCTCAAGGCTACACCTTC. It codes for CASSTWEGAQGYTF. Based on the CDR3 plus reference TRBV19 and TRBJ1-2, the full variable domain is DGGITQSPKYLFRKEGQNVTLSCEQNLNHDAMYWYRQDPGQGLRLIYYSQIVNDFQKGDIAEGYSVSREKKESFPLTVTSAQKNPTAFYLCASSTWEGAQGYTFGSGTRLTVV.

The gene calls are TRBV25-1 and TRBJ1-2; D remains ambiguous. CDR3 length equals 13 residues. V dropped 7 bases and J dropped 0 bases, with 9 bases sitting between them. Germline assignment: CDR1 MGHDK and CDR2 SYGVNS. For the CDR3, the DNA is TGTGCCAGCACTGGTAGTACTAACTATGGCTACACCTTC. Translation gives CASTGSTNYGYTF.

This clonotype was observed once. Because the CDR3 is missing its conserved closing phenylalanine or tryptophan, this is likely a read error. J is TRBJ1-1 and V is TRBV15, with 12 bases aligning to TRBD1. J was trimmed by 4 bases and V by 9 bases; bases with no gene match: 9. The length of the CDR3 is 15 residues. The V gene's germline CDR1 is LNHNV and CDR2 YYDKDF (reference sequence). The CDR3 sequence is CATNRDRGRGTEAFL. Here the CDR3 DNA reads TGTGCCACTAACCGGGACAGGGGGCGCGGCACTGAAGCTTTCCTT.

A word on this clonotype: The CDR3 end shows no conserved phenylalanine or tryptophan, and so a read error is likely. This sequence joins TRBV24-1 and TRBJ1-6, with a possible D match to TRBD1 (6 bases). V shed 4 bases and J shed 7 bases, with 22 bases lying between them. CDR3 length equals 18 residues. The V gene's germline CDR1 is KGHDR and CDR2 SFDVKD. CDR3 in amino acids: CATSESKPGTKRNSPLHV. CDR3 nucleotides: TGTGCCACCAGTGAGTCGAAACCCGGGACAAAAAGGAATTCACCCCTCCACGTT.

This clonotype was seen at least ten times. The rearrangement links TRBV9 to TRBJ1-2, with D possibly being TRBD1 (5 bases). This CDR3 is built from 16 residues. Trimming took off 4 bases at V and 0 bases at J, with 16 bases between the two ends. CDR1 SGDLS and CDR2 YYNGEE come from the germline V gene. The CDR3 DNA follows: TGTGCCAGCAGCTCCGGACAAGGAGAAGCTAACTATGGCTACACCTTC. This gives the protein CASSSGQGEANYGYTF.

To note about this clonotype: This may arise from a read error, as a much more abundant clone is one base away. This chain links TRBV4-1 with TRBJ2-7; 9 bases are shared with TRBD1. The J call could be wrong; TRBJ2-1 is a better fit for the DNA end. The CDR3 length is 16 residues. CDR1 is MGHRA and CDR2 is YSYEKL in the germline V gene. The CDR3 loop reads CASSQDWGTGYYEQFF. The CDR3 DNA reads TGCGCCAGCAGCCAAGATTGGGGGACAGGGTACTACGAGCAGTTCTTC.

The rearrangement joins TRBV11-2 to TRBJ2-1, with 8 bases lining up with TRBD2. V trimming: 0 bases; J trimming: 3 bases; junction bases outside the gene matches: 4. Per the germline V gene, CDR1 is SGHAT and CDR2 is FQNNGV. This CDR3 contains 16 residues. The CDR3 bases are TGTGCCAGCAGCTTAGATAGCGGGGCGAGCTACAATGAGCAGTTCTTC. Amino acid sequence: CASSLDSGASYNEQFF.

This clonotype was picked up one time. CDR3 amino acids: CATSGNRGLEPQHF. Written as DNA, the CDR3 is TGTGCCACCAGCGGGAACAGGGGTTTAGAGCCCCAGCATTTT. The chain couples TRBV15 to TRBJ1-5; TRBD1 matches at 7 bases. J was trimmed by 8 bases and V by 5 bases; bases with no gene match: 9. Germline V gene data show CDR1 as LNHNV and CDR2 as YYDKDF (reference sequence). This CDR3 region has 14 residues.

This rearrangement joins TRBV10-2 to TRBJ1-2, with a tentative D call TRBD1 (6 bases). V was cut by 2 bases and J by 6 bases, with 7 bases left in between. CDR1 is WSHSY, CDR2 SAAADI, per germline. The CDR3 runs 12 residues. The CDR3 DNA sequence: TGCGCCAGCAGTGAGCCAGGGGATGGCTACACCTTC. It specifies CASSEPGDGYTF.

The chain recombines TRBV7-2 with TRBJ2-7; TRBD1 or TRBD2 may be the D gene (5 bases each). This CDR3 comprises 11 residues. Germline V lookup: CDR1 SGHTA, CDR2 FQGNSA. Trimming removed 11 bases at V and 8 bases at J, with 16 bases between. The CDR3 bases are TGTGCCTGGAGTGGGGGTAGTAAGCAGTACTTC. Translated: CAWSGGSKQYF.

The J gene is TRBJ2-2, the V gene TRBV24-1, with D perhaps TRBD1 (6 bases). CDR3 length: 15 residues. Germline assignment: CDR1 KGHDR and CDR2 SFDVKD. V lost 0 bases, J lost 5 bases, and 9 bases lay in between. The CDR3 spells CATSDLSGETGELFF. The CDR3 region has the DNA TGTGCCACCAGTGATTTGTCAGGGGAGACCGGGGAGCTGTTTTTT.

This clonotype was detected ten times or more. The chain employs TRBV7-2 and TRBJ2-3, with D perhaps matching TRBD1 or TRBD2 (6 bases each). V was clipped by 1 base and J by 0 bases, with 14 bases between them. CDR1 SGHTA and CDR2 FQGNSA come from the germline V gene. There are 17 residues in the CDR3. CDR3 sequence (DNA): TGTGCCAGCAGCTTAGATCGGGGGCGGATCAGCACAGATACGCAGTATTTT. Translated: CASSLDRGRISTDTQYF. Full variable domain (remainder filled in from reference TRBV7-2 and TRBJ2-3): GAGVSQSPSNKVTEKGKDVELRCDPISGHTALYWYRQSLGQGLEFLIYFQGNSAPDKSGLPSDRFSAERTGGSVSTLTIQRTQQEDSAVYLCASSLDRGRISTDTQYFGPGTRLTVL.

The CDR3 spells CASSLVQGAFGNTIYF. The CDR3 DNA reads as TGTGCCAGCAGTTTAGTGCAGGGGGCATTTGGAAACACCATATATTTT. The J gene is TRBJ1-3, the V gene TRBV28; 8 bases map to TRBD1. The CDR3 runs to 16 residues. V lost 2 bases and J lost 3; bases outside the gene matches: 6. Per the germline V gene, CDR1 is MDHEN and CDR2 is SYDVKM.